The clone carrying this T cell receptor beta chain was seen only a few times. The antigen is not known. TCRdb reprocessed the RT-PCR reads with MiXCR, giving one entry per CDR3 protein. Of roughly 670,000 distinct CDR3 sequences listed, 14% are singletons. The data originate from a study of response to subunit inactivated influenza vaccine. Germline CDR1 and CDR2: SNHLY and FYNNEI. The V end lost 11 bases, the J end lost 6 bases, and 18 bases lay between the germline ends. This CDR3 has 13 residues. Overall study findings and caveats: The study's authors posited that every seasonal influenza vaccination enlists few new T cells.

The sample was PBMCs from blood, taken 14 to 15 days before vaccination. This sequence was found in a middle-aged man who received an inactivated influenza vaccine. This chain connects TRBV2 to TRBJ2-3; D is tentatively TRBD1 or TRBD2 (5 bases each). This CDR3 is CAGTPGRQDTQYF. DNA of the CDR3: TGTGCCGGAACCCCGGGACGGCAGGATACGCAGTATTTT.